The 15 T cell receptor beta chains presented below share a single source sample, sequenced in a study of shared clonotypes between healthy human individuals. TCRdb keeps only in-frame clones here, not all; method: immunoSEQ multiplex PCR. The profile covers roughly 770,000 clones, with roughly 96% appearing a single time and less than 0.25% taken by the ten largest. Only CD45RO-negative cells positively selected for CCR7 counted as naive CD8 cells, so terminally differentiated effector memory CD45RA+ cells were excluded. Sequenced material: naive CD8+ T cells sorted from blood. These receptors came from a man aged 25-45 years in good health.

The V call is TRBV2, the J call TRBJ2-7; no reliable D call. V shed 8 bases and J shed 0 bases, with 14 bases lying between them. This CDR3 has 14 amino acids. CDR1 and CDR2 from the germline V gene are SNHLY and FYNNEI. CDR3 in amino acids: CASRAGWSSYEQYF. Here the CDR3 DNA reads TGTGCCAGCCGAGCCGGGTGGAGCTCCTACGAGCAGTACTTC.

CDR3: CASSTRRDWGRSEQFF. CDR3 bases: TGTGCCAGCAGCACAAGAAGGGACTGGGGCCGTTCTGAGCAGTTCTTC. The chain combines TRBV7-8 with TRBJ2-1, with D tentatively TRBD2 (6 bases). V was cut by 5 bases and J by 9 bases, with 23 bases left in between. CDR1 is SGHVS, CDR2 FQNEAQ, per germline. CDR3 length: 16 amino acids.

The chain uses TRBV9 and TRBJ2-6, with 8 bases identical to TRBD2. V dropped 0 bases and J dropped 2; count of bases not matched to a gene: 7. The CDR3 runs 18 residues. Germline lookup yields CDR1 SGDLS and CDR2 YYNGEE. The DNA of the CDR3 is TGTGCCAGCAGCGTAGCCCCAGCGGGAGTCGCTGGGGCCAACGTCCTGACTTTC. Translating gives CASSVAPAGVAGANVLTF.

The chain joins TRBV7-9 to TRBJ2-7; 9 positions match TRBD2. CDR1 SEHNR and CDR2 FQNEAQ come from the germline V gene (reference sequence). Trimming cost V 11 bases and J 5 bases; bases outside gene matches: 13. CDR3 length equals 14 residues. The CDR3 region has the DNA TGTGCCGCAGGAGGTAGCGGGAGTCTGGACGAGCAGTACTTC. Its protein is CAAGGSGSLDEQYF.

The rearrangement joins TRBV7-9 to TRBJ2-2; D not certain. Germline values: CDR1 SEHNR, CDR2 FQNEAQ (reference sequence). The V end lost 5 bases, the J end lost 2 bases, and 6 bases lay between the germline ends. This CDR3 region has 13 residues. The DNA for the CDR3 is TGTGCCAGCAGCCCCTCCAACACCGGGGAGCTGTTTTTT. Amino acid sequence: CASSPSNTGELFF.

The J gene is TRBJ2-1, the V gene TRBV10-3; 9 bases line up with TRBD2. The ends lost 6 bases at V and 6 bases at J; junction bases unmatched: 6. The CDR3 spans 14 residues. In germline, CDR1 is ENHRY, CDR2 SYGVKD. CDR3 sequence reads: CAIRSGGTTNEQFF. CDR3 DNA: TGTGCCATCAGAAGCGGGGGGACCACCAATGAGCAGTTCTTC.

This chain's CDR3 is CASSRTGTTKYEQYF. For the CDR3, the DNA is TGTGCCAGCAGTAGAACCGGGACTACTAAATACGAGCAGTACTTC. This chain links TRBV28 with TRBJ2-7; 7 nucleotides line up with TRBD2. Looked up from germline, CDR1 is MDHEN and CDR2 is SYDVKM. Trimming at V came to 5 bases and at J to 4 bases, leaving 11 bases not matched to a gene. This CDR3 contains 15 residues. The full variable domain, completed using reference TRBV28 and TRBJ2-7, is DVKVTQSSRYLVKRTGEKVFLECVQDMDHENMFWYRQDPGLGLRLIYFSYDVKMKEKGDIPEGYSVSREKKERFSLILESASTNQTSMYLCASSRTGTTKYEQYFGPGTRLTVT.

The chain joins TRBV30 to TRBJ2-3; TRBD2 is a possible D gene (5 bases). The germline CDR1 and CDR2 sequences are GTSNPN and SVGIG (reference sequence). CDR3 length equals 13 residues. V lost 3 bases and J 4 bases, leaving 11 bases between the germline ends. The CDR3 coding sequence is TGTGCCTGGAGCGGGGAGAGTCCAGATACGCAGTATTTT. It specifies CAWSGESPDTQYF.

This chain joins TRBV11-2 and TRBJ2-7; 9 bases match TRBD2. Unmatched junction bases numbered 6, after V lost 1 base and J lost 2 bases. CDR1 and CDR2 (germline): SGHAT, FQNNGV. The CDR3 loop spans 16 amino acids. The CDR3 spells CASSLVWGLAAYEQYF. The CDR3, as DNA: TGTGCCAGCAGCTTAGTTTGGGGACTAGCTGCCTACGAGCAGTACTTC.

V gene TRBV11-2 combines with J gene TRBJ2-7; 7 bases are a match to TRBD2. This CDR3 spans 14 amino acids. Germline CDR1 is SGHAT and CDR2 is FQNNGV. The ends lost 4 bases at V and 5 bases at J; junction bases unmatched: 8. CDR3 coding DNA: TGTGCCAGCAGCTGGGGACTAAACCCAAACGAGCAGTACTTC. Its translation: CASSWGLNPNEQYF.

This clone was seen once. The chain employs TRBV9 and TRBJ1-2, with D perhaps TRBD1 (5 bases). Germline V lookup: CDR1 SGDLS, CDR2 YYNGEE. This CDR3 contains 15 residues. Trimming shortened V by 6 bases and J by 3 bases, and 18 bases separated the two germline ends. This CDR3 reads CASNAGYEVDYGYTF. CDR3 nucleotide sequence: TGTGCCAGCAACGCAGGGTACGAGGTGGACTATGGCTACACCTTC. Drawing the rest from reference TRBV9 and TRBJ1-2, the complete variable domain is DSGVTQTPKHLITATGQRVTLRCSPRSGDLSVYWYQQSLDQGLQFLIQYYNGEERAKGNILERFSAQQFPDLHSELNLSSLELGDSALYFCASNAGYEVDYGYTFGSGTRLTVV.

The chain couples TRBV4-3 to TRBJ1-4; D not resolved. Trimming left V 1 base short and J 2 bases short, with 8 bases between. Germline loops: CDR1 LGHNA, CDR2 YSLEER. CDR3 size: 15 residues. The CDR3 DNA reads TGCGCCAGCAGCCAAGGTTGGCCCACTAATGAAAAACTGTTTTTT. It translates to CASSQGWPTNEKLFF.

Concerning this clone itself: A single base separates this from a much larger clone, so it may be a read error. This same CDR3 is encoded by further DNA sequences in the sample. J is TRBJ2-7 and V is TRBV6-6; unclear D gene. CDR3 size: 12 residues. Looked up from germline, CDR1 is MNHNY and CDR2 is SVGAGI (reference sequence). Between the trimmed V and J ends, which lost 4 bases and 0 bases, there was a span of 4 bases. CDR3 nucleotides: TGTGCCAGCAGTTCCGACTCCTACGAGCAGTACTTC. Its translation: CASSSDSYEQYF.

The rearrangement joins TRBV27 to TRBJ2-3; D may be TRBD2 (5 bases). The length of the CDR3 is 16 residues. V was shortened by 3 bases and J by 2 bases, with 15 bases between the two germline ends. CDR1 is MNHEY and CDR2 is SMNVEV in the germline V gene (reference sequence). Written as DNA, the CDR3 is TGTGCCAGCAGTTTCCTGTTCAGCGGAAACACAGATACGCAGTATTTT. It is translated as CASSFLFSGNTDTQYF.

The V call is TRBV30, the J call TRBJ2-1; 9 bases line up with TRBD2. CDR3 length equals 15 residues. Germline assignment: CDR1 GTSNPN and CDR2 SVGIG (reference sequence). J lost 8 bases, V lost 0 bases, and 8 bases had no gene match. For the CDR3, the DNA is TGTGCCTGGAGTGTACTAGCGGGTGCAGGGGATGAGCAGTTCTTC. This sequence encodes CAWSVLAGAGDEQFF.